This is a list of T cell receptor beta chains from one sample in a study of T cells in Graves' hyperthyroidism and ophthalmopathy. Via MiXCR, TCRdb re-called the multiplex PCR reads, giving one row per CDR3 protein. There are about 350,000 distinct CDR3 sequences in the sample; approximately 14% occur only once, and around 25% lies in the top ten. Sequenced sample: blood. The receptors were gathered from a woman aged 25 to 45 with Graves' hyperthyroidism. Both conserved end residues are part of each CDR3. The D gene is left open where the match is weak. The size field is filled for only some rows; it gives once, few, many or a size class.

clone_size | j_call | d_call | v_call | cdr3_aa | cdr3_nt
NA | TRBJ2-7 | NA | TRBV10-2 | CASSPDSGPYEQYF | TGCGCCAGCTCACCGGACTCCGGTCCTTACGAGCAGTACTTC
few | TRBJ1-2 | NA | TRBV28 | CASSLLPNYGYTF | TGTGCCAGCAGTTTACTACCGAACTATGGCTACACCTTC
many | TRBJ2-7 | TRBD1 | TRBV7-2 | CASSLGPGQADYEQYF | TGTGCCAGCAGCTTAGGTCCGGGACAGGCGGACTACGAGCAGTACTTC
few | TRBJ2-7 | NA | TRBV12-5 | CASGGGQKDPEIYEQYF | TGTGCTAGTGGGGGAGGACAGAAAGACCCAGAGATCTACGAGCAGTACTTC
many | TRBJ1-2 | TRBD1 | TRBV5-5 | CASSRQGRYGYTF | TGTGCCAGCAGCCGACAGGGGCGCTATGGCTACACCTTC
few | TRBJ1-1 | NA | TRBV15 | CATSSLSTTEAFF | TGTGCCACCAGCAGTCTATCCACGACTGAAGCTTTCTTT
many | TRBJ1-2 | TRBD1 | TRBV12-3/TRBV12-4 | CASTRTGGGYGYTF | TGTGCCAGCACTCGGACAGGGGGCGGTTATGGCTACACCTTC
many | TRBJ2-7 | TRBD1 | TRBV12-3/TRBV12-4 | CASSPRDRGSSYEQYF | TGTGCCAGCAGTCCCCGGGACAGGGGGTCTTCCTACGAGCAGTACTTC
many | TRBJ2-3 | NA | TRBV5-1 | CASSYTRTDTQYF | TGCGCCAGCAGCTATACGAGGACAGATACGCAGTATTTT
few | TRBJ2-1 | NA | TRBV19 | CASSIAQGSSYNEQFF | TGTGCCAGTAGTATCGCTCAGGGTAGCTCCTACAATGAGCAGTTCTTC
NA | TRBJ1-1 | NA | TRBV5-1 | CASSANTGMNTEAFF | TGCGCCAGCAGCGCCAACACAGGGATGAACACTGAAGCTTTCTTT
NA | TRBJ2-1 | NA | TRBV30 | CAWSVLSSYNEQFF | TGTGCCTGGAGTGTATTAAGCTCCTACAATGAGCAGTTCTTC
NA | TRBJ2-1 | NA | TRBV19 | CASSISGAAEQFF | TGTGCCAGTAGTATTTCGGGGGCTGCTGAGCAGTTCTTC
NA | TRBJ1-1 | NA | TRBV5-6 | CASSHNWEETEAFF | TGTGCCAGCAGCCACAACTGGGAGGAGACTGAAGCTTTCTTT
few | TRBJ2-7 | TRBD2 | TRBV12-3/TRBV12-4 | CASSFTGLVDEQYF | TGTGCCAGCAGTTTCACGGGACTAGTCGACGAGCAGTACTTC
NA | TRBJ2-6 | TRBD1 | TRBV3-1 | CASSQAKTGSGANVLTF | TGTGCCAGCAGCCAAGCGAAGACAGGGTCTGGGGCCAACGTCCTGACTTTC
NA | TRBJ2-7 | NA | TRBV6-1 | CASSSGIREQYF | TGTGCCAGCAGCTCTGGGATCCGCGAGCAGTACTTC
few | TRBJ1-5 | NA | TRBV19 | CASMDEPAGPQHF | TGTGCCAGTATGGACGAGCCTGCAGGGCCCCAGCATTTT
many | TRBJ1-1 | NA | TRBV5-1 | CASSLEGEAFF | TGCGCCAGCAGCTTGGAAGGGGAGGCTTTCTTT
many | TRBJ1-2 | TRBD1 | TRBV14 | CASSQGQFGGYTF | TGTGCCAGCAGCCAGGGACAGTTCGGCGGCTACACCTTC
many | TRBJ1-1 | NA | TRBV10-1 | CASSTEPNTEAFF | TGCGCCAGCAGTACCGAACCTAACACTGAAGCTTTCTTT
many | TRBJ2-5 | NA | TRBV6-6 | CASSYWGRAETQYF | TGTGCCAGCAGTTACTGGGGCCGCGCGGAGACCCAGTACTTC
many | TRBJ1-4 | NA | TRBV2 | CASGAGTNEKLFF | TGTGCCAGCGGGGCCGGAACTAATGAAAAACTGTTTTTT
NA | TRBJ2-3 | NA | TRBV20-1 | CSARTWGVDTQYF | TGCAGTGCTAGGACCTGGGGGGTAGATACGCAGTATTTT
few | TRBJ2-7 | TRBD2 | TRBV20-1 | CSAPQLTSGSFVVEQYF | TGCAGTGCTCCGCAGCTGACTAGCGGGAGTTTTGTGGTCGAGCAGTACTTC
few | TRBJ2-7 | TRBD2 | TRBV24-1 | CATSDLSGRSSYEQYF | TGTGCCACCAGTGATCTCAGCGGGAGGTCTTCCTACGAGCAGTACTTC